This T cell receptor beta chain stems from a study of blood T cell repertoires in COVID-19. At the level of the study: PBMCs, B-cell-depleted T cells, or T cells provided the cDNA or gDNA that made up the material.

TCRdb's copy holds only in-frame clones and misses some; the assay was immunoSEQ multiplex PCR. This sample has 70,000 or so clones, with approximately 90% found just once. Germline lookup yields CDR1 LNHDA and CDR2 SQIVND (reference sequence). The CDR3 spans 18 residues. The V gene end was trimmed by 5 bases and the J gene end by 1 base; junction bases not matched to a gene: 10. This clone was detected a few times. The specimen was peripheral blood. The V and J genes are TRBV19 and TRBJ2-6; 8 bases are a match to TRBD1. This TCR was recovered from a woman of 80 years or more with acute or convalescent COVID-19. CDR3 sequence: CASSALRTGRSGANVLTF. The CDR3 DNA sequence: TGTGCCAGTAGTGCGTTACGGACAGGGAGGTCTGGGGCCAACGTCCTGACTTTC.